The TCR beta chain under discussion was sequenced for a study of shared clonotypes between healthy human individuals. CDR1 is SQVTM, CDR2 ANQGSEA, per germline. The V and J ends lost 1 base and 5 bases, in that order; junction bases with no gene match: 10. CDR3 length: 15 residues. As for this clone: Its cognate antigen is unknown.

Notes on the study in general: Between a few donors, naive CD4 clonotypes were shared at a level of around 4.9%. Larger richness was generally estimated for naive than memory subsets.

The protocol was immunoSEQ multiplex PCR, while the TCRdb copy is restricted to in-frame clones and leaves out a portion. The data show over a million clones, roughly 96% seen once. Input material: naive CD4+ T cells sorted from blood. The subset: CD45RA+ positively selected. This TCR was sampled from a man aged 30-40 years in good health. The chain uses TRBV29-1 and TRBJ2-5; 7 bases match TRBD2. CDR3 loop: CSVEVLAARPETQYF. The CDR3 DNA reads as TGCAGCGTTGAAGTCCTAGCGGCCCGGCCCGAGACCCAGTACTTC. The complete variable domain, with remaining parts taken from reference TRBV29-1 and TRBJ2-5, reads SAVISQKPSRDICQRGTSLTIQCQVDSQVTMMFWYRQQPGQSLTLIATANQGSEATYESGFVIDKFPISRPNLTFSTLTVSNMSPEDSSIYLCSVEVLAARPETQYFGPGTRLLVL.